Listed here is a single T cell receptor beta chain. Its cognate antigen is unknown. The sample belongs to a study of T-cell memory formation after mild COVID-19. Across the whole study: Most TCR clusters belonged to a single donor. General study results and limits: There was a balanced CD4/CD8 profile in clones contracting day 15 to 85, and later expanders leaned CD4+.

TCRdb fed the 5' RACE reads into MiXCR, producing one record per CDR3 protein. Here the sample spans under 200,000 distinct CDR3 sequences, roughly 10% being singletons. Germline assignment: CDR1 DFQATT and CDR2 SNEGSKA (reference sequence). The length of the CDR3 is 13 residues. The sequencing input was PBMCs or a T cell subset sorted from them (not recorded which). The TCR originated in a man between 18 and 35 years old who had mild COVID-19 (a few samples of this study predate the infection). Cell type and time point are not known. The chain is built from TRBV20-1 and TRBJ2-5; weak D call: TRBD2 (6 bases). DNA of the CDR3: TGCAGAGCCTCCCGAGCGGGCGAAGAGACCCAGTACTTC. It encodes CRASRAGEETQYF.